The clone carrying this T cell receptor (beta chain) appeared once. Per the authors' pipeline: Researchers report that nucleated cell counts were estimated from reference gene primer amplification. The protocol was immunoSEQ multiplex PCR, while the TCRdb copy is restricted to in-frame clones and leaves out a portion. V and J calls and clone size follow that table, whereas D and trimming were derived from the DNA. Of about 250,000 clones in the sample, 85% to 90% were seen once. The data stem from a study of blood T cell repertoires in COVID-19. Study as a whole: The analysed material was cDNA or gDNA that came from T cells, B-cell-depleted T cells, or PBMCs.

Trimming stripped 4 bases from V and 7 bases from J, with 11 bases between. This CDR3 comprises 13 residues. The receptor comes from a man aged 18-30 years who had recovered from COVID-19. The chain is built from TRBV12-3 or TRBV12-4 and TRBJ1-5; D is unclear. Sequenced sample: PBMCs or T cells enriched from blood (not recorded which). This chain's CDR3 is CASSWTGSQPQHF. CDR3 DNA sequence: TGTGCCAGCAGTTGGACGGGGAGCCAGCCCCAGCATTTT.